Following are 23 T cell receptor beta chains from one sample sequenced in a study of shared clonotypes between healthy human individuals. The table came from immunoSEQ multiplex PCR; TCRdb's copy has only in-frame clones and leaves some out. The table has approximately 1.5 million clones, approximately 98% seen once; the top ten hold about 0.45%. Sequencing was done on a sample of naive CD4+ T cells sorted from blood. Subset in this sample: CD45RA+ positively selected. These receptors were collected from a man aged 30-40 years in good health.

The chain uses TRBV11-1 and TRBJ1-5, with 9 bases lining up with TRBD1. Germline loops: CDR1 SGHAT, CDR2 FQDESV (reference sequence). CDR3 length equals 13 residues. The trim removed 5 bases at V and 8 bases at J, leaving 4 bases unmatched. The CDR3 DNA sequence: TGTGCCAGCAGCAAGCGGACAGGGGAGCCCCAGCATTTT. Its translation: CASSKRTGEPQHF. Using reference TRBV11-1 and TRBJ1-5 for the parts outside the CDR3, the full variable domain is EAEVAQSPRYKITEKSQAVAFWCDPISGHATLYWYRQILGQGPELLVQFQDESVVDDSQLPKDRFSAERLKGVDSTLKIQPAELGDSAMYLCASSKRTGEPQHFGDGTRLSIL.

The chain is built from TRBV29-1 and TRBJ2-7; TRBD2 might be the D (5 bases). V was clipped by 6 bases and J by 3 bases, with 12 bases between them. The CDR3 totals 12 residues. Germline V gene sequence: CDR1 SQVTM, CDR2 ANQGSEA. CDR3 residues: CSVRVLSYEQYF. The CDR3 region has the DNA TGCAGCGTGCGGGTCCTTAGCTACGAGCAGTACTTC.

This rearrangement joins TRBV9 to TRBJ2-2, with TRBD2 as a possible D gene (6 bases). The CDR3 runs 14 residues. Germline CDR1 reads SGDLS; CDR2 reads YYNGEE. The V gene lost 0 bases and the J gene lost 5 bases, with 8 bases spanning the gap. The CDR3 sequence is CASSVDRGTGELFF. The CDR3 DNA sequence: TGTGCCAGCAGCGTAGACCGGGGGACCGGGGAGCTGTTTTTT.

The CDR3 nucleotides read TGTGCCAGCAGCTCCCCGTGGGGAGGACACGCTGGAAACACCATATATTTT. Translated, it gives CASSSPWGGHAGNTIYF. The chain links TRBV7-2 to TRBJ1-3, with D possibly TRBD1 on 5 matching bases. This CDR3 is built from 17 residues. Trimming stripped 4 bases from V and 2 bases from J, with 18 bases between. The germline CDR1 and CDR2 sequences are SGHTA and FQGNSA.

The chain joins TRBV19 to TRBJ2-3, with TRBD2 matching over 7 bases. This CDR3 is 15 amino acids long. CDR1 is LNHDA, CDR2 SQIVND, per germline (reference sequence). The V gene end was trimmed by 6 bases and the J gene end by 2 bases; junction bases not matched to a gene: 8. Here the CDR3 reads CASRLGRVPTDTQYF. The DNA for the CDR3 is TGTGCCAGTAGATTAGGGAGGGTCCCCACAGATACGCAGTATTTT. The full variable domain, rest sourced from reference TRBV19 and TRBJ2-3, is DGGITQSPKYLFRKEGQNVTLSCEQNLNHDAMYWYRQDPGQGLRLIYYSQIVNDFQKGDIAEGYSVSREKKESFPLTVTSAQKNPTAFYLCASRLGRVPTDTQYFGPGTRLTVL.

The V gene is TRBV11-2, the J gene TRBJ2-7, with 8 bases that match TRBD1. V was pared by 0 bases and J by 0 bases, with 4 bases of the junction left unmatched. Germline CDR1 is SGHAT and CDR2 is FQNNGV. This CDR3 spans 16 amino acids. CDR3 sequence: CASSLDRTGISYEQYF. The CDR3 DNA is TGTGCCAGCAGCTTAGATAGGACAGGGATCTCCTACGAGCAGTACTTC.

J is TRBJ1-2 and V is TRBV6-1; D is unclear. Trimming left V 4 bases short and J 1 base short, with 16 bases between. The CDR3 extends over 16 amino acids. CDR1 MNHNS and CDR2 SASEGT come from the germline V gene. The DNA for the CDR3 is TGTGCCAGCAGTGTGGGATCGGGGTTTAATAACTATGGCTACACCTTC. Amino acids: CASSVGSGFNNYGYTF.

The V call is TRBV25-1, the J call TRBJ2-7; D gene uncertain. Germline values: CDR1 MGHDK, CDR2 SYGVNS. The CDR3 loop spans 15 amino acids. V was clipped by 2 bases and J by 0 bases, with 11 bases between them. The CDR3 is CASSEGLVSSYEQYF. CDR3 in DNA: TGTGCCAGCAGTGAAGGGTTAGTTTCCTCCTACGAGCAGTACTTC.

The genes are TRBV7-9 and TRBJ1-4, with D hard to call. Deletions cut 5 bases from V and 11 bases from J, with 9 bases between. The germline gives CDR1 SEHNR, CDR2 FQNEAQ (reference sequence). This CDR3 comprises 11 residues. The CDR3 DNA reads TGTGCCAGCAGCCTTACGGGTAAACTGTTTTTT. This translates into CASSLTGKLFF.

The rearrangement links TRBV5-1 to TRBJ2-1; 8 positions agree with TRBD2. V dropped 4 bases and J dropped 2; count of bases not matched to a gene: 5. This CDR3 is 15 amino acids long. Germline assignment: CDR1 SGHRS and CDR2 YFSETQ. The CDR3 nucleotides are TGCGCCAGCAGCATTAGCGGGATTACCTACAATGAGCAGTTCTTC. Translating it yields CASSISGITYNEQFF.

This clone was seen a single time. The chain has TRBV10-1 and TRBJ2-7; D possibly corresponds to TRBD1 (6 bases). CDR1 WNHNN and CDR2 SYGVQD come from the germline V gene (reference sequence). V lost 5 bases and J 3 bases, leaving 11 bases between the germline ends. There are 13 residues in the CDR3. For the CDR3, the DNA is TGCGCCAGCAGTAGAGACAGGAGCTACGAGCAGTACTTC. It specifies CASSRDRSYEQYF.

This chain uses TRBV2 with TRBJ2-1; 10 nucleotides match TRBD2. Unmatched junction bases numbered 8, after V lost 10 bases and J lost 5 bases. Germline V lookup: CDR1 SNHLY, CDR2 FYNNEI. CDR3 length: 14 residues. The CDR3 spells CATRPGLAHNEQFF. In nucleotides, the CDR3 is TGTGCCACCCGTCCGGGACTAGCGCACAATGAGCAGTTCTTC.

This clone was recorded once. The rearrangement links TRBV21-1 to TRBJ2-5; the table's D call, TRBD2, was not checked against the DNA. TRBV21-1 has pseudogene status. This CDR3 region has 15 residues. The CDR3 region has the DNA TGTGCCAGCAGCAAACCGCCCAGGGAGGGGAAGACCCAGTACTTC. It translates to CASSKPPREGKTQYF.

The CDR3: CASSLDRNTDTQYF. The CDR3 nucleotides are TGTGCCAGCAGCTTAGATCGGAACACAGATACGCAGTATTTT. This chain joins TRBV11-2 and TRBJ2-3, with unresolved D. Trimming shortened V by 0 bases and J by 2 bases, and 6 bases separated the two germline ends. The CDR3 loop spans 14 amino acids. The germline gives CDR1 SGHAT, CDR2 FQNNGV.

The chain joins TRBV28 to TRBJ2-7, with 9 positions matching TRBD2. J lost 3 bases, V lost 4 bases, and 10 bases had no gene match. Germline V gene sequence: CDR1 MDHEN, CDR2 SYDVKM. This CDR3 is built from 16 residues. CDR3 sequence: CASSYNLAGPNYEQYF. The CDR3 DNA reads TGTGCCAGCAGTTACAACCTAGCGGGACCTAACTACGAGCAGTACTTC. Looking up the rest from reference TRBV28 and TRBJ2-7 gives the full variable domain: DVKVTQSSRYLVKRTGEKVFLECVQDMDHENMFWYRQDPGLGLRLIYFSYDVKMKEKGDIPEGYSVSREKKERFSLILESASTNQTSMYLCASSYNLAGPNYEQYFGPGTRLTVT.

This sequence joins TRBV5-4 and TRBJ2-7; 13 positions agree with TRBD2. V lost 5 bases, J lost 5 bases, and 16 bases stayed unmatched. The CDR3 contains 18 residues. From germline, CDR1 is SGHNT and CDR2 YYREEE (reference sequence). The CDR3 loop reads CASSPGTSGIFAVNEQYF. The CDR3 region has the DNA TGTGCCAGCAGTCCCGGGACTAGCGGGATATTTGCTGTGAACGAGCAGTACTTC. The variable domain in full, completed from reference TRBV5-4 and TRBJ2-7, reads ETGVTQSPTHLIKTRGQQVTLRCSSQSGHNTVSWYQQALGQGPQFIFQYYREEENGRGNFPPRFSGLQFPNYSSELNVNALELDDSALYLCASSPGTSGIFAVNEQYFGPGTRLTVT.

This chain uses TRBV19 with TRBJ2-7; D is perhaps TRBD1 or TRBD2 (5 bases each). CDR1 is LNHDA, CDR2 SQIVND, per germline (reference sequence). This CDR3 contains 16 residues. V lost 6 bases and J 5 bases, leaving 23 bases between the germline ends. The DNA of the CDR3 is TGTGCCAGTAGCCCCCTTCCGGGACCGATTTACCACGAGCAGTACTTC. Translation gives CASSPLPGPIYHEQYF.

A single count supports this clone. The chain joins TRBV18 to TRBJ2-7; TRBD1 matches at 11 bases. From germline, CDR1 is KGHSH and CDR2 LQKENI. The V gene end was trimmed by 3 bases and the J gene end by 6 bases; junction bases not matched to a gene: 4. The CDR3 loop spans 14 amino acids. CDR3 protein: CASSPLDRGREQYF. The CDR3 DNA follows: TGTGCCAGCTCACCGCTGGACAGGGGGCGCGAGCAGTACTTC.

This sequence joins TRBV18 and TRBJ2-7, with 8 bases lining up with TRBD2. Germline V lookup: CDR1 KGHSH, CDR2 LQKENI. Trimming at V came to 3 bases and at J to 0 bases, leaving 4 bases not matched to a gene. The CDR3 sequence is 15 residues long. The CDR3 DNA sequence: TGTGCCAGCTCACCGCTTGGGACTAGCTCCTACGAGCAGTACTTC. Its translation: CASSPLGTSSYEQYF.

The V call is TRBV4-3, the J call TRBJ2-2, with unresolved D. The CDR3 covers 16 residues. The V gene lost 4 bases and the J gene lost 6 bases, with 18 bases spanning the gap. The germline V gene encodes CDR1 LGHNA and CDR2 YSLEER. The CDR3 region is CASSPDVAARSGELFF. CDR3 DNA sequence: TGCGCCAGCAGCCCGGACGTGGCCGCTAGGTCCGGGGAGCTGTTTTTT.

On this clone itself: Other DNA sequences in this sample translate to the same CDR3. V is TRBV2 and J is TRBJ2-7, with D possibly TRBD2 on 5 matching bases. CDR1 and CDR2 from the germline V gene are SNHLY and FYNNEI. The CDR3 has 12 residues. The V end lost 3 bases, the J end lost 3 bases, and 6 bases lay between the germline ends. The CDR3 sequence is CASSDRGYEQYF. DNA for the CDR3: TGTGCCAGCAGTGATCGGGGCTACGAGCAGTACTTC.

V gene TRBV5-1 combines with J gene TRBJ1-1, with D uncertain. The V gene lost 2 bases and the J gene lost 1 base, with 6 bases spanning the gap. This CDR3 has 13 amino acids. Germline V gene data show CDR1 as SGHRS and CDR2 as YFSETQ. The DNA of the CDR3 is TGCGCCAGCAGCTTCCAACAGAACACTGAAGCTTTCTTT. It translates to CASSFQQNTEAFF.

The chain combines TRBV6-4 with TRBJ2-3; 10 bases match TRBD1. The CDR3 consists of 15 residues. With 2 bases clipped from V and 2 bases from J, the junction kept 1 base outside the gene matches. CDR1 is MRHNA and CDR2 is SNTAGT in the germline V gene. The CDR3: CASSDGTGVTDTQYF. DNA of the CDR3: TGTGCCAGCAGTGACGGGACAGGGGTCACAGATACGCAGTATTTT.